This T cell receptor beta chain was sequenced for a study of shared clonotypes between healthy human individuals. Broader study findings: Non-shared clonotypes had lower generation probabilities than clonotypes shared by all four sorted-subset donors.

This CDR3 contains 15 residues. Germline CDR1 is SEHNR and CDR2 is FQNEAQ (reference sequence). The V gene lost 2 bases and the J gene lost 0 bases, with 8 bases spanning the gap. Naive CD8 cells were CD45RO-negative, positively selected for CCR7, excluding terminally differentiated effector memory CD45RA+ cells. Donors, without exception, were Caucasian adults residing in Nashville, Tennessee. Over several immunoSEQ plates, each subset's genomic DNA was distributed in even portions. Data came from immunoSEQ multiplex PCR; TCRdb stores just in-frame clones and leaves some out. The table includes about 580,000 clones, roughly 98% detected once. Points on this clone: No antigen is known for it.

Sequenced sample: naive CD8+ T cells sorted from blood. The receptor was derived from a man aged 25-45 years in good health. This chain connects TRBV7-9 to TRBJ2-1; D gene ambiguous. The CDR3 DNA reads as TGTGCCAGCAGCTTAACTTCTAACTCCTACAATGAGCAGTTCTTC. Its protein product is CASSLTSNSYNEQFF.